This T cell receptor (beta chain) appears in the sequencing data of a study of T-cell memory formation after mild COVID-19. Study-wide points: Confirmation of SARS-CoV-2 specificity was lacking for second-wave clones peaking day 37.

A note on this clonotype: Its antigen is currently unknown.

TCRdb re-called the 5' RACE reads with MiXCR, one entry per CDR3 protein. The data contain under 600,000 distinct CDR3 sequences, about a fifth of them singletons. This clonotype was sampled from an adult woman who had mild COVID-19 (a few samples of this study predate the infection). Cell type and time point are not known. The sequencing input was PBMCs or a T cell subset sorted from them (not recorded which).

The CDR3 bases are TGTGCCAGCAGTTGGTCCGGGTCCCCCTACGAGCAGTACTTC. Its protein is CASSWSGSPYEQYF. This chain uses TRBV6-2 or TRBV6-3 with TRBJ2-7; the D is unclear. CDR1 and CDR2 from the germline V gene are MNHEY and SVGEGT. The CDR3 runs 14 residues. V lost 4 bases, J lost 2 bases, and 12 bases lay in between.